This T cell receptor (beta chain) comes out of a study of blood T cells in healthy people across ages. Findings and limits, study-wide: Age advanced and TCR beta diversity per million T cells fell, roughly linearly.

A second PCR of roughly 7 to 11 cycles used a sample-barcoded 5' primer and a J-beta primer mix. A single record per CDR3 protein comes from TCRdb applying MiXCR to the 5' RACE reads. This sample has some 930,000 distinct CDR3 sequences, with roughly 28% found just once. Germline V gene sequence: CDR1 MDHEN, CDR2 SYDVKM. This CDR3 is 14 amino acids long. V lost 2 bases and J lost 4, with 12 bases in between. The sample holds many counts of this clonotype. Its matching antigen is unknown. These records were also assigned to another study, of T cells of mothers and their children. From that second work: Slightly higher but non-significant overlap marked related mother-child pairs versus unrelated pairs.

V usage is TRBV28 and J usage is TRBJ2-7; D possibly uses TRBD1 or TRBD2 (6 bases each). The receptor's source is a woman aged 40 to 50 in good health. The sequenced sample consisted of blood. The CDR3 nucleotides read TGTGCCAGCAGTTTACCGGGGGCGGGATACGAGCAGTACTTC. Protein product: CASSLPGAGYEQYF.